The clone carrying this TCR beta chain has a count of ten or more. CDR3 length equals 15 residues. The V gene end was trimmed by 6 bases and the J gene end by 4 bases; junction bases not matched to a gene: 10. CDR3-region Arm-PCR and iRepertoire HTBI primers produced the TCR beta libraries. TCRdb re-derived calls from the multiplex PCR reads in MiXCR, one entry per CDR3 protein. This table holds around 500,000 distinct CDR3 sequences, 12% found once. Time point: newly diagnosed GD, antithyroid drugs for less than 3 months. The authors made the TCR library using RNA they extracted from PBMCs. This entry comes from a study of regulatory T cells in long-lasting Graves disease. This same sample was also taken into another study, of T cells in Graves' hyperthyroidism and ophthalmopathy.

The sample here was peripheral blood mononuclear cells (PBMCs), taken at new diagnosis, from a patient treated with antithyroid drugs. V gene TRBV12-3 or TRBV12-4 combines with J gene TRBJ1-1; 8 nucleotides match TRBD1. The sequence derives from a woman in her 30s with Graves disease. CDR3 coding DNA: TGTGCCAGCAGCCCCGGACAGGGAAGAATCACTGAAGCTTTCTTT. Translation gives CASSPGQGRITEAFF.